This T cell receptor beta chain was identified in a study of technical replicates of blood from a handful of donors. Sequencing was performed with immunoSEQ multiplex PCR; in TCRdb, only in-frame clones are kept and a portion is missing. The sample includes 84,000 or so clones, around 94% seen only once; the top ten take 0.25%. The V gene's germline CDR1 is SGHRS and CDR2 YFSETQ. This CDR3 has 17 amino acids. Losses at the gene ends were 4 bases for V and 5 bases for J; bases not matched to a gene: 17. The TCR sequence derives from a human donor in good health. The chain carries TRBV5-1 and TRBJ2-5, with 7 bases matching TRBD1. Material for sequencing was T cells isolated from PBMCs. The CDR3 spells CASSRARQGIIFETQYF. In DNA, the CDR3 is TGCGCCAGCAGCCGCGCCCGACAGGGAATAATTTTTGAGACCCAGTACTTC.